Below, 19 T cell receptor beta chains from the same sample are listed, as sequenced in a study of OX40 agonist ivuxolimab in advanced cancers. The method was immunoSEQ multiplex PCR; TCRdb's version includes in-frame clones alone and lacks a portion of them. The data contain around 80,000 clones, 87% of them singletons. Source: CD4+ or CD8+ T cells sorted from blood, taken in a trial of the OX40 agonist ivuxolimab. Source of these receptors: an adult with an advanced solid tumor such as melanoma, head and neck, liver or kidney cancer.

V is TRBV7-6 and J is TRBJ1-3, with D tentatively TRBD1 (6 bases). Per germline, CDR1 SGHVS and CDR2 FNYEAQ. The CDR3 extends over 16 amino acids. V dropped 1 base and J dropped 0 bases, with 10 bases sitting between them. The CDR3 loop is CASSLGGRHSGNTIYF. The DNA of the CDR3 is TGTGCCAGCAGCTTAGGGGGGCGACACTCTGGAAACACCATATATTTT.

V and J are TRBV5-1 and TRBJ2-7; 12 bases are shared with TRBD2. Per germline, CDR1 SGHRS and CDR2 YFSETQ. The length of the CDR3 is 15 residues. J was trimmed by 5 bases and V by 4 bases; bases with no gene match: 7. In nucleotides, the CDR3 is TGCGCCAGCAGCGCAAGACTAGCGGGAGAGGACGAGCAGTACTTC. Amino acid sequence: CASSARLAGEDEQYF.

J is TRBJ2-7 and V is TRBV18; 8 nucleotides line up with TRBD2. The ends lost 3 bases at V and 1 base at J; junction bases unmatched: 5. The germline V gene has CDR1 KGHSH and CDR2 LQKENI. The CDR3 is 15 residues long. This CDR3 is CASSPVSSGSYEQYF. CDR3 sequence (DNA): TGTGCCAGCTCACCGGTTTCTAGCGGGTCCTACGAGCAGTACTTC. The full variable domain, rest sourced from reference TRBV18 and TRBJ2-7, is NAGVMQNPRHLVRRRGQEARLRCSPMKGHSHVYWYRQLPEEGLKFMVYLQKENIIDESGMPKERFSAEFPKEGPSILRIQQVVRGDSAAYFCASSPVSSGSYEQYFGPGTRLTVT.

The chain links TRBV6-5 to TRBJ1-6, with a possible D match to TRBD1 (5 bases). The germline V and J ends were trimmed by 0 bases and 8 bases, with 11 bases remaining between them. There are 15 residues in the CDR3. Germline assignment: CDR1 MNHEY and CDR2 SVGAGI. This CDR3 reads CASSYSSGTYSPLHF. In DNA form, the CDR3 reads TGTGCCAGCAGTTACTCGAGTGGGACCTATTCACCCCTCCACTTT.

V and J are TRBV18 and TRBJ1-6; 8 nucleotides line up with TRBD1. Germline V lookup: CDR1 KGHSH, CDR2 LQKENI. Trimming removed 5 bases from V and 5 bases from J; junction bases left unmatched: 2. This CDR3 has 14 amino acids. For the CDR3, the DNA is TGTGCCAGCTCAAGGACAGGGAATAATTCACCCCTCCACTTT. This sequence encodes CASSRTGNNSPLHF.

The chain recombines TRBV18 with TRBJ2-3; D is uncertain. This CDR3 spans 11 amino acids. Germline assignment: CDR1 KGHSH and CDR2 LQKENI. The V end lost 2 bases, the J end lost 5 bases, and 2 bases lay between the germline ends. CDR3 coding DNA: TGTGCCAGCTCACCAAAAGATACGCAGTATTTT. Translation: CASSPKDTQYF.

The J gene is TRBJ2-4, the V gene TRBV29-1, with D possibly TRBD1 on 5 matching bases. The V gene lost 6 bases and the J gene lost 0 bases, with 18 bases spanning the gap. CDR1 and CDR2 from the germline V gene are SQVTM and ANQGSEA. This CDR3 contains 16 residues. The CDR3 loop reads CSVEEQETLAKNIQYF. Here the CDR3 DNA reads TGCAGCGTCGAGGAACAGGAAACACTAGCCAAAAACATTCAGTACTTC.

This clone appeared a single time. This chain uses TRBV5-5 with TRBJ2-5; 9 bases map to TRBD2. V was pared by 0 bases and J by 4 bases, with 7 bases of the junction left unmatched. This CDR3 region has 16 residues. Germline V CDR1 and CDR2: SGHKS, YYEKEE (reference sequence). DNA of the CDR3: TGTGCCAGCAGCTTGGGTCGGCTAGCGGGGACAGAGACCCAGTACTTC. It encodes CASSLGRLAGTETQYF.

V is TRBV6-6 and J is TRBJ1-1, with TRBD1 matching 7 bases. The CDR3 covers 15 residues. CDR1 and CDR2 (germline): MNHNY, SVGAGI (reference sequence). Unmatched junction bases numbered 5, after V lost 0 bases and J lost 4 bases. The CDR3 nucleotides read TGTGCCAGCAGTTACTCGAGACAGGGTAGCACTGAAGCTTTCTTT. It is translated as CASSYSRQGSTEAFF.

The rearrangement links TRBV6-5 to TRBJ1-5; 7 nucleotides agree with TRBD1. The CDR3 contains 14 residues. The germline V gene has CDR1 MNHEY and CDR2 SVGAGI. In DNA, the CDR3 is TGTGCTTCCCGGGACAGCGTTCACAATCAGCCCCAGCATTTT. Residues: CASRDSVHNQPQHF.

The gene calls are TRBV9 and TRBJ1-3; TRBD1 matches 8 bases. This CDR3 is built from 14 residues. V lost 1 base, J lost 7 bases, and 4 bases stayed unmatched. In germline, CDR1 is SGDLS, CDR2 YYNGEE. This CDR3 reads CASSVQGARNTIYF. The CDR3 DNA follows: TGTGCCAGCAGCGTACAGGGGGCGCGGAACACCATATATTTT.

This sequence joins TRBV9 and TRBJ2-4, with TRBD1 identical over 8 bases. J was trimmed by 2 bases and V by 3 bases; bases with no gene match: 7. This CDR3 region has 16 residues. Germline V gives CDR1 SGDLS, CDR2 YYNGEE. The CDR3 protein is CASSGPRTGPKNIQYF. The CDR3 bases are TGTGCCAGCAGCGGTCCCCGGACAGGGCCCAAAAACATTCAGTACTTC.

The chain combines TRBV19 with TRBJ2-2; either TRBD1 or TRBD2 may fit D (6 bases each). V dropped 1 base and J dropped 7 bases, with 13 bases sitting between them. The CDR3 extends over 15 amino acids. The V gene's germline CDR1 is LNHDA and CDR2 SQIVND (reference sequence). CDR3 in amino acids: CASSIVPGAVGELFF. CDR3 sequence (DNA): TGTGCCAGTAGTATAGTTCCGGGGGCGGTCGGGGAGCTGTTTTTT.

The V gene is TRBV5-1, the J gene TRBJ1-1, with 8 nucleotides matching TRBD1. The CDR3 sequence is 14 residues long. Germline V gene sequence: CDR1 SGHRS, CDR2 YFSETQ. J lost 3 bases, V lost 4 bases, and 5 bases had no gene match. CDR3 nucleotide sequence: TGCGCCAGCAGCGCGGGACAGGCCCACACTGAAGCTTTCTTT. Protein: CASSAGQAHTEAFF.

This clone was observed a handful of times. J is TRBJ2-7 and V is TRBV6-1, with TRBD1 identical over 9 bases. After removal of 4 bases from V and 6 bases from J, the junction contained 4 bases not matched to a gene. Per the germline V gene, CDR1 is MNHNS and CDR2 is SASEGT. The CDR3 has 13 amino acids. The DNA for the CDR3 is TGTGCCAGCAGTGTATGGACAGGGGTCGAGCAGTACGTC. This codes for CASSVWTGVEQYV.

The chain has TRBV9 and TRBJ1-2, with TRBD1 matching over 7 bases. The germline gives CDR1 SGDLS, CDR2 YYNGEE. J lost 4 bases, V lost 6 bases, and 6 bases had no gene match. The CDR3 runs 13 residues. CDR3 in DNA: TGTGCCAGCACAACAGGGGTTAGCTATGGCTACACCTTC. It specifies CASTTGVSYGYTF.

The rearrangement joins TRBV27 to TRBJ2-3, with TRBD2 matching 8 bases. In germline, CDR1 is MNHEY, CDR2 SMNVEV (reference sequence). CDR3 length: 16 residues. The V segment lost 4 bases and the J segment 5 bases; nucleotides outside the gene matches: 11. In DNA form, the CDR3 reads TGTGCCAGCAGTTCTCCGCGGGGGGTCGAGATAGATACGCAGTATTTT. It is translated as CASSSPRGVEIDTQYF.

There are a few counts of this clone. The chain combines TRBV5-1 with TRBJ2-1; TRBD2 matches 10 bases. Trimming at V came to 0 bases and at J to 9 bases, leaving 6 bases not matched to a gene. CDR1 is SGHRS, CDR2 YFSETQ, per germline. The CDR3 totals 15 residues. CDR3 in amino acids: CASSLVLAGEGEQFF. DNA for the CDR3: TGCGCCAGCAGCTTGGTCCTAGCGGGAGAAGGTGAGCAGTTCTTC.

This chain links TRBV7-3 with TRBJ2-3, with 8 bases matching TRBD2. Germline V lookup: CDR1 SGHTA, CDR2 FQGTGA. V lost 8 bases and J lost 6; bases outside the gene matches: 7. The CDR3 has 13 amino acids. CDR3 DNA sequence: TGTGCCAGCTCGCGGGAGGCTCAGGATACGCAGTATTTT. Its protein product is CASSREAQDTQYF.